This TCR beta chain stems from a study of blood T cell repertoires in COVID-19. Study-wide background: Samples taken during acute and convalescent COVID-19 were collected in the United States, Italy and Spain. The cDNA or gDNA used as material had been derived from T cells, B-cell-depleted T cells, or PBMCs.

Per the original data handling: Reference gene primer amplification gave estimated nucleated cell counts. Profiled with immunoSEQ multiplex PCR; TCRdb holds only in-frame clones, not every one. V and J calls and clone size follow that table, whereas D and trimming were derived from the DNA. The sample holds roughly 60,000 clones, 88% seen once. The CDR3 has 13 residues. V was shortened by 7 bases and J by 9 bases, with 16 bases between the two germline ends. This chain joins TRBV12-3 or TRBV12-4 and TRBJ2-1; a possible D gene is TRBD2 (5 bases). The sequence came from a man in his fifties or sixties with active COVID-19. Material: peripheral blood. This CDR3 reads CASKVEVWGEQFF. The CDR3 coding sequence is TGTGCCAGCAAGGTGGAGGTATGGGGTGAGCAGTTCTTC.